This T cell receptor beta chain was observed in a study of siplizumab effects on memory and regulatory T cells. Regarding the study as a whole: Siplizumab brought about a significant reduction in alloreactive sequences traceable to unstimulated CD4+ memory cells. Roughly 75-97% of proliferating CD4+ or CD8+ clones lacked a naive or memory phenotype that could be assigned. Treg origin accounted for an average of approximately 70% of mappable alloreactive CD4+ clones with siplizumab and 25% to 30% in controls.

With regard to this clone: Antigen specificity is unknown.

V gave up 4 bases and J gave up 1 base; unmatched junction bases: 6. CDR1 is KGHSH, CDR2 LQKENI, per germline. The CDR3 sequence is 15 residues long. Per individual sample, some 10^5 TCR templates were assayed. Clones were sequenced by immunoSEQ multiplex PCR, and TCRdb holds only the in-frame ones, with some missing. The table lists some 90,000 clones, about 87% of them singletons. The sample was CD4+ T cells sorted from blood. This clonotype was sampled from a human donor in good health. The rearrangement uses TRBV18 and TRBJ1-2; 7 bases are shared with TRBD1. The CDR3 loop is CASSHQTGSNYGYTF. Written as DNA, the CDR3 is TGTGCCAGCTCACACCAGACAGGGAGTAACTATGGCTACACCTTC.